Listed below are T cell receptor beta chains from one sample, sequenced in a study of cytomegalovirus exposure and HLA in healthy donors. Profiling relied on immunoSEQ multiplex PCR, and the TCRdb table lists in-frame clones only, not all of them. The top ten hold approximately 0.26% of the sample, which has 150,000 to 200,000 clones, roughly 84% seen once. Sequencing used PBMCs. The receptors were gathered from a boy aged 5 to 17 in good health and CMV-seronegative. CDR3s include the opening cysteine and the closing phenylalanine or tryptophan. The order of the fields is V gene, clone size, CDR3 length, D gene, J gene, CDR3 protein, CDR3 DNA. D genes are given only for firm matches. Part of the rows lack a size; the others show once, few, many or a class for expanded clones.

>TRBV9|.|17|.|TRBJ2-2
CASSAGVGRVNTGELFF
TGTGCCAGCAGCGCAGGGGTCGGACGGGTTAACACCGGGGAGCTGTTTTTT
>TRBV27|.|14|.|TRBJ2-7
CASNPDRSSYEQYF
TGTGCCAGCAACCCCGACAGGAGCTCCTACGAGCAGTACTTC
>TRBV19|.|21|TRBD2|TRBJ2-3
CASSIRAVKGLAASSTDTQYF
TGTGCCAGTAGTATAAGGGCGGTTAAGGGACTAGCGGCTTCTAGCACAGATACGCAGTATTTT
>TRBV6-6|.|15|.|TRBJ2-3
CASSALDFQGRTQYF
TGTGCCAGCAGTGCCCTTGATTTTCAGGGGCGTACGCAGTATTTT
>TRBV6-5|few|15|TRBD1|TRBJ2-1
CASSRTGRDYNEQFF
TGTGCCAGCAGCCGGACAGGACGCGACTACAATGAGCAGTTCTTC
>TRBV29-1|.|16|TRBD2|TRBJ2-7
CSVVPGTSGSSYEQYF
TGCAGCGTTGTCCCCGGGACTAGCGGGAGTAGTTACGAGCAGTACTTC
>TRBV28|.|13|TRBD2|TRBJ2-3
CASRGGSRDTQYF
TGTGCCAGCAGGGGGGGGTCCAGGGATACGCAGTATTTT
>TRBV7-9|once|14|.|TRBJ1-2
CASSRDLANYGYTF
TGTGCCAGCAGCCGGGACTTAGCTAACTATGGCTACACCTTC
>TRBV2|once|13|.|TRBJ1-1
CADMGLGYTEAFF
TGTGCCGACATGGGCCTTGGGTACACTGAAGCTTTCTTT
>TRBV5-1|.|15|.|TRBJ2-1
CASSTDSSLYNEQFF
TGCGCCAGCAGCACGGACTCCAGCCTCTACAATGAGCAGTTCTTC
>TRBV10-3|.|15|TRBD1|TRBJ1-2
CAISFLRGSLGGYTF
TGTGCCATCAGTTTCCTCAGGGGGTCGCTTGGTGGCTACACCTTC
>TRBV7-9|.|18|TRBD2|TRBJ2-3
CASSLYRLAGSSTDTQYF
TGTGCCAGCAGCTTATATCGGTTAGCGGGCTCTAGCACAGATACGCAGTATTTT
>TRBV6-5|.|13|.|TRBJ1-1
CASSAQGLGEAFF
TGTGCCAGCAGCGCCCAGGGCTTGGGAGAAGCTTTCTTT
>TRBV6-1|.|13|.|TRBJ2-7
CASRVSSSYEQYF
TGTGCCAGCAGGGTCTCGAGCTCCTACGAGCAGTACTTC
>TRBV10-3|.|17|TRBD1|TRBJ2-6
CAISVGQASSGANVLTF
TGTGCCATCAGTGTTGGACAGGCCAGCTCTGGGGCCAACGTCCTGACTTTC
>TRBV4-1|.|17|.|TRBJ2-1
CASWGLSGPARNNEQFF
TGCGCCAGCTGGGGACTGAGCGGGCCCGCCAGAAACAATGAGCAGTTCTTC
>TRBV5-1|.|14|.|TRBJ2-7
CASSLSGSPYEQYF
TGCGCCAGCAGCTTATCGGGATCCCCCTACGAGCAGTACTTC
>TRBV2|.|14|TRBD1|TRBJ1-4
CASSGQGINEKLFF
TGTGCCAGCAGTGGACAGGGGATTAATGAAAAACTGTTTTTT
>TRBV7-7|once|15|.|TRBJ2-3
CASSLGGPSTDTQYF
TGTGCTAGCAGCCTGGGGGGACCTAGCACAGATACGCAGTATTTT
>TRBV5-4|.|16|TRBD2|TRBJ2-1
CASSPTPYLAGNEQFF
TGTGCCAGCAGCCCCACCCCCTACCTAGCGGGTAATGAGCAGTTCTTC
>TRBV27|.|14|TRBD1|TRBJ1-5
CASRDPGGNQPQHF
TGTGCCAGCAGGGACCCAGGGGGGAATCAGCCCCAGCATTTT
>TRBV6-5|once|14|TRBD2|TRBJ2-1
CASKNPGLSNEQFF
TGTGCCAGCAAAAATCCGGGACTAAGCAATGAGCAGTTCTTC
>TRBV7-2|.|15|TRBD2|TRBJ2-3
CASSPGGDYTDTQYF
TGTGCCAGCAGCCCGGGGGGAGACTACACAGATACGCAGTATTTT
>TRBV5-1|.|15|.|TRBJ2-7
CASSVGTLSSYEQYF
TGCGCCAGCAGCGTCGGGACACTCAGCTCCTACGAGCAGTACTTC
>TRBV5-4|.|14|TRBD2|TRBJ2-7
CASSLLAGGREQYF
TGTGCCAGCAGCTTACTAGCGGGAGGGAGGGAGCAGTACTTC
>TRBV5-1|once|14|.|TRBJ2-7
CASSLGGKTYEQYF
TGCGCCAGCAGCTTAGGCGGAAAAACCTACGAGCAGTACTTC